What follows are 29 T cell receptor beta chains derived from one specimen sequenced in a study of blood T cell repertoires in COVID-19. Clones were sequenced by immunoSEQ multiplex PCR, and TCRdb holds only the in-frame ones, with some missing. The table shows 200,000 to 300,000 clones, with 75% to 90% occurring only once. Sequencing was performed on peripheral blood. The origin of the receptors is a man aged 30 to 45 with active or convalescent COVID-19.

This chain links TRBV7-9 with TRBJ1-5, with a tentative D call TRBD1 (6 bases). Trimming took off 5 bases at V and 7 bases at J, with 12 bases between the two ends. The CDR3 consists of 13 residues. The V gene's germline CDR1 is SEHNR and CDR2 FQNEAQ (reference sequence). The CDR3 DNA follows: TGTGCCAGCAGCATACAGGGAAACCAGCCCCAGCATTTT. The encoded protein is CASSIQGNQPQHF.

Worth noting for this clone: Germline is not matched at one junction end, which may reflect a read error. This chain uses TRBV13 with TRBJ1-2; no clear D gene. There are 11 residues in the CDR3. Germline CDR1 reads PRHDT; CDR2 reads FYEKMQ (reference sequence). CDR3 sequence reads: CASSFLGQANF. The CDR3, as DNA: TGTGCCAGCAGCTTTTTGGGCCAGGCGAACTTC.

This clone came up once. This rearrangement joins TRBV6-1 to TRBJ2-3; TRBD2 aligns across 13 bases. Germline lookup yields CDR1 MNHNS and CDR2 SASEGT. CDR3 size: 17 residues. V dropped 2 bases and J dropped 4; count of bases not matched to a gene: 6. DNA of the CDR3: TGTGCCAGCAGTGAACGGACTAGCGGGGGCGGCGCAGATACGCAGTATTTT. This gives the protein CASSERTSGGGADTQYF.

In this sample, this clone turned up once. The CDR3 bases are TGTGCCAGTAGTATAAAGCGGGCCACAGATACGCAGTATTTT. Its translation is CASSIKRATDTQYF. The rearrangement links TRBV19 to TRBJ2-3, with a tentative D call TRBD2 (6 bases). V was trimmed by 2 bases and J by 2 bases, leaving 8 bases between them. Germline CDR1 is LNHDA and CDR2 is SQIVND (reference sequence). The CDR3 consists of 14 residues.

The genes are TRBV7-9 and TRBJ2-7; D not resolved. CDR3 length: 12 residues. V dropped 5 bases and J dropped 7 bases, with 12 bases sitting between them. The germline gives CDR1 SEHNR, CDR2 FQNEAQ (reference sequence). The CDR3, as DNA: TGTGCCAGCAGCACTAATGGCCGGGAGCAGTACTTC. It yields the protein CASSTNGREQYF.

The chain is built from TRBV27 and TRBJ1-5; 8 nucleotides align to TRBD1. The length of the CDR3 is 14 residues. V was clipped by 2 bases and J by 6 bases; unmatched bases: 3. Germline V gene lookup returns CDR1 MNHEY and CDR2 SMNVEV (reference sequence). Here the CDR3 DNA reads TGTGCCAGCAGTTTACAGGGGGCGGGTCAGCCCCAGCATTTT. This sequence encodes CASSLQGAGQPQHF.

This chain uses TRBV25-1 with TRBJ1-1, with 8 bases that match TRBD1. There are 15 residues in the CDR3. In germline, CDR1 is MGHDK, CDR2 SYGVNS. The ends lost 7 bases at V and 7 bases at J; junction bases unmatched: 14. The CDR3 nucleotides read TGTGCCAGCATGGGGACAGGTATGTGGCTTGGTGAAGCTTTCTTT. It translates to CASMGTGMWLGEAFF.

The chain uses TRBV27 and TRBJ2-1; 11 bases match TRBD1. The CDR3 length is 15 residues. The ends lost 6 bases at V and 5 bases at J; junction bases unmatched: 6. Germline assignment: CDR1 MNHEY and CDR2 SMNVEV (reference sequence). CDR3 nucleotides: TGTGCCAGCAGCCGGGACAGGGGGTATGACAATGAGCAGTTCTTC. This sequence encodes CASSRDRGYDNEQFF.

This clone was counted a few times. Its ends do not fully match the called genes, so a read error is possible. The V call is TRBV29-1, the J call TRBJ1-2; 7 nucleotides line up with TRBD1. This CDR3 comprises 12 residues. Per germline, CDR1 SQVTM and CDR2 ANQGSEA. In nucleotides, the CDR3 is TGCAGCGGCCACTACCCACAGGGGCTCAGGGCCTTC. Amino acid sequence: CSGHYPQGLRAF.

The CDR3 reads CASSLGQENTEAFF. In DNA, the CDR3 is TGTGCCAGCAGTTTAGGTCAGGAGAACACTGAAGCTTTCTTT. This rearrangement joins TRBV6-5 to TRBJ1-1, with D uncertain. Trimming left V 4 bases short and J 1 base short, with 10 bases between. The germline V gene has CDR1 MNHEY and CDR2 SVGAGI. The CDR3 extends over 14 amino acids.

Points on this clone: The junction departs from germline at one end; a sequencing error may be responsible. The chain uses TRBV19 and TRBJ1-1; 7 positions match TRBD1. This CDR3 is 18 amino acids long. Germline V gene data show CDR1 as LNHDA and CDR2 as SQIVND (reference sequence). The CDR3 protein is CASSIIIVVDRVNTEAFF. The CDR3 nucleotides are TGTGCCAGTAGTATAATAATCGTGGTCGACAGGGTGAATACTGAAGCTTTCTTT.

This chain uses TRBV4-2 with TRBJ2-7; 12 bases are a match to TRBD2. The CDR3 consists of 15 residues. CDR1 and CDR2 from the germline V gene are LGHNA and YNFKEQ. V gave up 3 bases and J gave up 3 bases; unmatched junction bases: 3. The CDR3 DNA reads TGTGCCAGCAGCCAGACTAGCGGGGGTAGCTACGAGCAGTACTTC. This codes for CASSQTSGGSYEQYF.

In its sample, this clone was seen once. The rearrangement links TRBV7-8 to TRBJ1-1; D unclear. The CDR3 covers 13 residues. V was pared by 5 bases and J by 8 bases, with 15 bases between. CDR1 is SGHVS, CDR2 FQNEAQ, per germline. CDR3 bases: TGTGCCAGCAGCCCCGGGAGCAGCCGCGAAGCTTTCTTT. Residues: CASSPGSSREAFF.

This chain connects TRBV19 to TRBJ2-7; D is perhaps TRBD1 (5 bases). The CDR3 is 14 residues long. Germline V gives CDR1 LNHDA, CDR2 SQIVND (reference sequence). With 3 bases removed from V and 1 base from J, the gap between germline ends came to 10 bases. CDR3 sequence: CASSIGQGSYEQYF. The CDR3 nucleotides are TGTGCCAGTAGTATCGGCCAGGGTTCCTACGAGCAGTACTTC.

The CDR3 sequence: CASHAGVMNTEAFF. The CDR3 nucleotides read TGTGCCAGTCACGCAGGGGTCATGAACACTGAAGCTTTCTTT. This chain uses TRBV19 with TRBJ1-1; D may be TRBD1 (6 bases). This CDR3 is 14 amino acids long. The V end was cut by 8 bases, the J end by 0 bases, with 13 bases between. Germline V lookup: CDR1 LNHDA, CDR2 SQIVND (reference sequence).

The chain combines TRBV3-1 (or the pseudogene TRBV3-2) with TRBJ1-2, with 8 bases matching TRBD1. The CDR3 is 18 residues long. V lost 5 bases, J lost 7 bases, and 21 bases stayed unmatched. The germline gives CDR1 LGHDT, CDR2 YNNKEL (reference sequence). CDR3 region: CASSGTQDRDFLRSGYTF. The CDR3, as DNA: TGTGCCAGCAGCGGAACCCAGGACAGGGACTTCCTGAGATCTGGCTACACCTTC.

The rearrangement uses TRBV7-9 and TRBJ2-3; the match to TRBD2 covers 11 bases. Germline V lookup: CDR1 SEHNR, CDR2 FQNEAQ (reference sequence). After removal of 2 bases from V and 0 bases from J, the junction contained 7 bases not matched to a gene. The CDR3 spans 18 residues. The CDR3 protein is CASSLRLAGGESTDTQYF. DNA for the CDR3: TGTGCCAGCAGCTTACGGCTAGCGGGGGGCGAAAGCACAGATACGCAGTATTTT.

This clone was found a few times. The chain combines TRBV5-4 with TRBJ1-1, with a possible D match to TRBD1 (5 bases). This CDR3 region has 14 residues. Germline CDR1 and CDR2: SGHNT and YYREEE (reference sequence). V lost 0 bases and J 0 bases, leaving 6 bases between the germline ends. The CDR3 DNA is TGTGCCAGCAGCTTGGGACAGATGAACACTGAAGCTTTCTTT. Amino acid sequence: CASSLGQMNTEAFF.

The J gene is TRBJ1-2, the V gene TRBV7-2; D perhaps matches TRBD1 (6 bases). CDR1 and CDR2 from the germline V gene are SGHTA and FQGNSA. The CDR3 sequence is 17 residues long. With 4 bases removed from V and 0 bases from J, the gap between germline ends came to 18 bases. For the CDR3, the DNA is TGTGCCAGCAGCTCCAACCAGGGACATAGAGCTAACTATGGCTACACCTTC. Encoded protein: CASSSNQGHRANYGYTF.

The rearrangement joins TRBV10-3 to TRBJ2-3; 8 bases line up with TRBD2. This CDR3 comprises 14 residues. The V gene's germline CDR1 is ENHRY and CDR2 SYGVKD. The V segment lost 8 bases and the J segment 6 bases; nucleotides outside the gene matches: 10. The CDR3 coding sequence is TGTGCCATCGCCGGGGGGGCTGGAATGGATACGCAGTATTTT. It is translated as CAIAGGAGMDTQYF.

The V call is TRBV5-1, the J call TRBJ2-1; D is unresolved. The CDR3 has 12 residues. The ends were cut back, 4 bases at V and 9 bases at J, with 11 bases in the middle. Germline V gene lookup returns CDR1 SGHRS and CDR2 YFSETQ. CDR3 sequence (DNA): TGCGCCAGCAGCGTCGGTTCTCGTGAGCAGTTCTTC. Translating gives CASSVGSREQFF.

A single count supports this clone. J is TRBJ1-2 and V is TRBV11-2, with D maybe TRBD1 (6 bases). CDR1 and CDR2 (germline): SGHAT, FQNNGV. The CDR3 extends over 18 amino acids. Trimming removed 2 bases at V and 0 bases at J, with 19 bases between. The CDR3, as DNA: TGTGCCAGCAGCTTATCCCTACGTCAGGGGCCAGCTAACTATGGCTACACCTTC. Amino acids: CASSLSLRQGPANYGYTF.

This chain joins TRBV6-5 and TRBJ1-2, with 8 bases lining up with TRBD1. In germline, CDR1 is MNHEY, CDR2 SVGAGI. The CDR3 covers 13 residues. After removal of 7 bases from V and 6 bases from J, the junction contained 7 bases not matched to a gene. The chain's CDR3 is CASTRDRRDGYTF. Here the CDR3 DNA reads TGTGCCAGCACCAGGGACAGGCGGGATGGCTACACCTTC.

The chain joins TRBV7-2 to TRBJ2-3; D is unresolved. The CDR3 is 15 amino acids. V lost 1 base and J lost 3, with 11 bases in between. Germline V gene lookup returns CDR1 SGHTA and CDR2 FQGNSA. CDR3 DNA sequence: TGTGCCAGCAGCTTAGGGAGAATCCCAACAGATACGCAGTATTTT. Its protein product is CASSLGRIPTDTQYF.

This CDR3 reads CASSRTGELFF. The CDR3 nucleotides are TGTGCCAGCAGCCGCACCGGGGAGCTGTTTTTT. J is TRBJ2-2 and V is TRBV6-5, with unresolved D. Deletions cut 6 bases from V and 4 bases from J, with 3 bases between. The CDR3 is 11 residues long. Germline V gene data show CDR1 as MNHEY and CDR2 as SVGAGI.

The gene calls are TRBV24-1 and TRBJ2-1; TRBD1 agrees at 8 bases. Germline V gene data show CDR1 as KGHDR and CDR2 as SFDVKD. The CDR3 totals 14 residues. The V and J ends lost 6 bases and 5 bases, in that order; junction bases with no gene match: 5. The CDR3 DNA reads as TGTGCCACCAGTTTGACAGGGGCGGACAATGAGCAGTTCTTC. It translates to CATSLTGADNEQFF.

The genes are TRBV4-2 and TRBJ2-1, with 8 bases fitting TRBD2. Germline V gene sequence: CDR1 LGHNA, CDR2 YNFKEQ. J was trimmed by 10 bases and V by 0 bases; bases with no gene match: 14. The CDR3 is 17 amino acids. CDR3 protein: CASSQDLSGGASGEQFF. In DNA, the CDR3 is TGTGCCAGCAGCCAAGATCTTTCCGGGGGGGCGTCTGGGGAGCAGTTCTTC.

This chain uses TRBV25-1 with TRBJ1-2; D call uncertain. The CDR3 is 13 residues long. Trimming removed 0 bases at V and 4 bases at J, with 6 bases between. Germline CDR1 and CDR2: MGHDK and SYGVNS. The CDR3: CASSEYSSYGYTF. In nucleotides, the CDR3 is TGTGCCAGCAGTGAATACAGTTCCTATGGCTACACCTTC.

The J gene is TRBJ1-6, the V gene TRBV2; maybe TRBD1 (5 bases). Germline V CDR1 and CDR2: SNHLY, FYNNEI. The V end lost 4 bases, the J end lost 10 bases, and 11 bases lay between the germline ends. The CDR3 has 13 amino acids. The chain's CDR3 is CASSARVDSPLHF. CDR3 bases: TGTGCCAGCAGTGCCAGGGTAGACTCACCCCTCCACTTT.